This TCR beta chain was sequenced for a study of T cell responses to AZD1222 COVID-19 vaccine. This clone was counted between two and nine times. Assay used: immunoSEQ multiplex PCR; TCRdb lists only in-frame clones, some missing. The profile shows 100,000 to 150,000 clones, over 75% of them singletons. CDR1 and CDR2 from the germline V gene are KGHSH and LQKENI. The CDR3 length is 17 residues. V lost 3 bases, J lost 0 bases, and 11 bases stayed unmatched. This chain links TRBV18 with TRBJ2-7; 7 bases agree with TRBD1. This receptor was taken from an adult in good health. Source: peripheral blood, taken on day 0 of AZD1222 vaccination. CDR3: CASSPPLGQASSYEQYF. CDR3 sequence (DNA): TGTGCCAGCTCACCTCCCCTCGGACAGGCGAGCTCCTACGAGCAGTACTTC. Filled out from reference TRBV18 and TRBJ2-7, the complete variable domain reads NAGVMQNPRHLVRRRGQEARLRCSPMKGHSHVYWYRQLPEEGLKFMVYLQKENIIDESGMPKERFSAEFPKEGPSILRIQQVVRGDSAAYFCASSPPLGQASSYEQYFGPGTRLTVT.